This T cell receptor (beta chain) was captured in a study of CD4 T cells in relation to SARS-CoV-2 and coronaviruses. CD4+ T cells from unexposed donors were obtained before the COVID-19 pandemic (2011-2018). Isolation of CD4+ T cells took place after 10 days in culture. Testing used SARS-CoV-2 S/N and four cold-coronavirus spikes on unexposed-donor CD4+ T cells, cells permitting. Clones were read by immunoSEQ multiplex PCR, and TCRdb kept only the in-frame ones, dropping some. The sample gives some 28,000 clones, 74% of which show up once; under 25% is in the top ten. Points from the study as a whole: SARS-CoV-2-driven expansion was significantly weaker in crossreactive than monoreactive clones. In roughly 60% of donors, memory CD4+ clonotypes crossrecognized SARS-CoV-2 and at least one common cold coronavirus spike.

The CDR3 runs 13 residues. After removal of 3 bases from V and 8 bases from J, the junction contained 6 bases not matched to a gene. The germline V gene has CDR1 LNHDA and CDR2 SQIVND (reference sequence). As concerns this clone: Its antigen is unknown.

V and J are TRBV19 and TRBJ1-2; TRBD1 matches at 7 bases. The specimen was CD4+ T cells from PBMCs, cultured in vitro. This receptor was taken from a human donor in good health. The CDR3 region has the DNA TGTGCCAGTAGTATCCCGACAGGGAGAGGCTACACCTTC. Amino acid sequence: CASSIPTGRGYTF.